A single sample is the source of the 2 T cell receptor beta chains below, sequenced in a study of T cells expressing NK-cell markers. From the 5' RACE reads, TCRdb lists one entry per CDR3 protein and no DNA. This repertoire includes 500,000 to 700,000 distinct CDR3 sequences. The sequencing sample was made of blood T cells: a sorted CD56 or NKG2C T cell subset, CD4+ or CD8+ T cells, or bulk PBMC T cells (not recorded which). The receptors originated from a man aged 18 to 35 in good health.

The V gene is TRBV7-9, the J gene TRBJ2-3; TCRdb calls TRBD1, which cannot be checked without DNA. Germline V gene sequence: CDR1 SEHNR, CDR2 FQNEAQ (reference sequence). The CDR3 runs to 15 residues. CDR3 sequence reads: CASSPGEVSTDTQYF.

CDR3 sequence: CASSHPGLAGPVF. The V gene is TRBV4-1, the J gene TRBJ2-5; as DNA is missing, the TRBD2 call by TCRdb cannot be tested. The CDR3 extends over 13 amino acids. The germline V gene has CDR1 MGHRA and CDR2 YSYEKL.